The clone carrying this TCR beta chain showed up many times. The antigen is undetermined. The data derive from a study of regulatory T cells in long-lasting Graves disease. In building TCR beta libraries, iRepertoire HTBI primers were used together with Arm-PCR of CDR3 regions. One entry per CDR3 protein results from TCRdb running MiXCR on the multiplex PCR reads. The sample lists around 480,000 distinct CDR3 sequences, 16% seen once, with 9% to 15% in the top ten. Germline-derived CDR1 and CDR2 are SGHRS and YFSETQ. The V gene lost 0 bases and the J gene lost 1 base, with 6 bases spanning the gap. The CDR3 loop spans 14 amino acids. Regarding the study as a whole: A greater number of public clonotypes (roughly 2,700) was shared by persistent patients than by new patients (roughly 930).

The sample's time point: newly diagnosed GD, antithyroid drugs for less than 3 months. The authors made the TCR library using RNA they extracted from PBMCs. As a group, patients came from one endocrinology department in Xi'an, China. These records were also assigned to another study, of T cells in Graves' hyperthyroidism and ophthalmopathy. That paper notes: Classification by a 13 V-J model distinguished ophthalmopathy from stable hyperthyroidism.

V is TRBV5-1 and J is TRBJ2-3; no clear D. The sample in question was peripheral blood mononuclear cells (PBMCs), obtained at new diagnosis, from a patient treated with antithyroid drugs. The source is a man in his forties with Graves disease. The CDR3 sequence: CASSLGQRTDTQYF. The CDR3 DNA sequence: TGCGCCAGCAGCTTGGGCCAGCGCACAGATACGCAGTATTTT.